The entry below describes one T cell receptor (beta chain). What it recognizes is unknown. RNA transcripts yielded amplified TCR beta CDR3 regions. The HTBI primer set drove a first-round RT-PCR of the TCR CDR3. TCRdb re-analysed the multiplex PCR reads in MiXCR, keeping a single row per CDR3 protein. The sample has 550,000 to 650,000 distinct CDR3 sequences, approximately 14% seen once. Blood sampling occurred at first hyperthyroidism diagnosis, ahead of any ophthalmopathy symptoms. This record comes from a study of T cells in Graves' hyperthyroidism and ophthalmopathy. The CDR3 runs 16 residues. After removal of 0 bases from V and 2 bases from J, the junction contained 5 bases not matched to a gene. CDR1 is DFQATT, CDR2 SNEGSKA, per germline (reference sequence). Study-level findings and limits: In the analysis, a 13 V-J model separated ophthalmopathy from stable hyperthyroidism.

The rearrangement uses TRBV20-1 and TRBJ2-3, with 10 bases that match TRBD2. This receptor was taken from a woman younger than 45 with Graves' hyperthyroidism that later progressed to Graves' ophthalmopathy. Input material: blood. CDR3 sequence: CSARDLGTSVTDTQYF. CDR3 DNA sequence: TGCAGTGCTAGAGATCTAGGGACTAGCGTCACAGATACGCAGTATTTT.